Included here is one T cell receptor beta chain sequence, with context. The specificity of this receptor is unknown. No clone much larger than this one lies a single base away; base qualities are absent. RNA was extracted using the RNeasy kit, and roughly 0.45 to 1 ug of the RNA was reverse transcribed with random hexamers. The immunoSEQ multiplex PCR assay, covering 54 Vbeta and 13 Jbeta segments, was used to amplify TCR beta CDR3 regions. PCR amplification bias was corrected by using a synthetic template baseline for primer optimization and computational correction. Per the authors' processing: Reads were annotated to V, D and J genes according to IMGT and were analyzed with immunoSEQ Analyzer, with only productive sequences retained. To calculate clonality, Shannon entropy was normalized by log2 of the number of productive unique sequences and then subtracted from one. For each patient and control, public and private clones were evaluated among the 100 most prevalent clones. Clones were defined as Susac-specific if absent from the healthy and MS cohorts, from around 1,000 published viral clones and from other ImmuneACCESS disease sequences. The public reads were reanalyzed by TCRdb: fastp trimming at Q25, MiXCR alignment, in-frame beta chains only. All rows with the same CDR3 protein become a single entry with the most common DNA and genes. These V and J calls derive from TCRdb rather than the authors' analysis. For this sample the table gives about 300,000 distinct CDR3 sequences, of which 65% to 90% were detected only once. Roughly 0.22% of the sample goes to the ten largest clones.

The trim is 6 bases for V and 4 bases for J, with a gap of 15 bases between the germline ends. Sequences DFQATT (CDR1) and SNEGSKA (CDR2) are obtained from the germline V gene (reference sequence). Including the terminal cysteine and phenylalanine, the CDR3 comprises 13 residues. Just CDR3 DNA is preserved here, 39 bases in frame from base 1. This sample is drawn from a study of CD8 T cells in Susac syndrome (dated by TCRdb to about 2019). Concerning the study at large: Repertoire sequencing was used to test whether CD8+ T cell activation and differentiation in Susac syndrome was antigen driven. The clonality of the CD8+ T cell repertoire was compared across 12 healthy donors, about 14 Susac syndrome patients and around 16 multiple sclerosis patients.

Peripheral blood CD8+ and CD4+ T cells from healthy donors, Susac syndrome patients and multiple sclerosis patients were profiled by high-throughput TCR beta sequencing. The multiple sclerosis controls were treatment-naive patients whose relapsing-remitting disease, either stable or active, fulfilled the revised McDonald criteria. Bulk CD8+ and CD4+ T cells were purified magnetically by negative isolation, whereas CD8+ TEMRA cells were enriched by FACS. Blood was drawn into EDTA tubes, processed within 24 hours, and PBMCs were isolated by density gradient centrifugation. PBMCs intended for TCR sequencing were cryopreserved in liquid nitrogen and thawed later in a water bath at 37 degrees C. The sorted or isolated CD4+, CD8+ and CD8+ TEMRA cells had a purity of 90% or higher. Overall study outcomes, separate from this receptor: The study acknowledged that relatively few individuals were included in the TCR sequencing and HLA analysis.

This sequence uses TRBV20-1 and TRBJ1-2; a weak D assignment points to TRBD1 (5 bases agree). The sequencing sample was made of CD8+ T cells from PBMCs. The clonotype originates from a human donor with multiple sclerosis. In nucleotide form, the sequence is TGCAGTGCGCGACAGTTTTTCCCCTATGGCTACACCTTC. It translates as CSARQFFPYGYTF.